Sequencing of this T cell receptor (beta chain) was carried out in a study of cytomegalovirus exposure and HLA in healthy donors (dated by TCRdb to the late 2010s). For the study in its entirety: An earlier analysis of fewer than 750 of the donors reported 276 Gb of sequence data and some 110 million unique TCR beta sequences obtained from 180 million or so T cells. To study patterns of TCR occurrence, a later analysis re-analyzed previously published TCR beta repertoires from 650 to 750 donors and added high-resolution HLA genotyping. Using immunosequencing, the study profiled T cell repertoires from 500 to 800 subjects and related those repertoires to cytomegalovirus serostatus. A later genetic analysis took genome-wide SNP genotypes for about 55% of the 666 donors and used that subset as a discovery cohort. The number of typed donors differed by locus: about 620-640 for A, B, C, DRB1 and DQB1; approximately 530 for DQA1; around 580 for DPA1; and about 470 for DPB1. The aim of the study was to test whether cataloging public T cell receptors could identify signatures of past pathogen exposure. To decide whether each TCR beta V gene segment behaved as functional or pseudogenic, an earlier analysis of over 500 of the donors relied on high-throughput TCR beta sequencing. Of the roughly 400 genotyped donors, 80% to 90% were placed in the genetic ancestry cluster associated with self-reported Caucasian donors. Alongside the repertoire data, information on donor age, sex, ethnicity and CMV serostatus was compiled. In addition to the first cohort of hundreds of subjects, a separate validation cohort of approximately 130 different subjects was used. On average, 235,054 unique TCR beta nucleotide sequences were sequenced per donor among 398 genotyped donors of the cohort, with roughly a sixth of those sequences being non-productive. Roughly five DR-DQ haplotypes were treated as single units for association and clustering because of strong linkage in the cohort. High-throughput TCR immunosequencing, statistical association of individual TCRs with disease status, and machine learning were combined to predict cytomegalovirus infection status. An early release covering roughly 580 HLA-typed donors comprised approximately 300 gigabases of sequencing data and 85 million to 100 million unique TCR sequences. All discovery cohort repertoires had been generated on a single sequencing platform. Rather than drawing on any new phenotypic data, the later analysis identified candidate immune exposures from TCR beta sequences and the way those sequences occurred across donors. HLA typing included class I and class II loci at four-digit resolution. Overall results and qualifications from the work: When HLA alleles, especially DR and DQ, strongly co-occurred, TCR associations were difficult to assign to individual alleles. Because some donors lacked HLA typing at each locus, the association tests relied only on the typed subset. In vitro tests confirmed that a few of the cytomegalovirus-associated TCR beta chains recognize cytomegalovirus antigens. In a later analysis, TCR association rates were found to vary across HLA loci, with the most associated TCRs seen for DRB1 alleles and the fewest for HLA-C alleles. A further reported finding was that TCR beta sequences accurately predicted the HLA-A and HLA-B alleles for most subjects in the first cohort. Only TCR beta chains were sequenced in this cohort, and the absence of alpha or paired-chain data limited detectable features. Sequencing depth was assumed to be roughly uniform across donors in the presence/absence analyses, though that assumption may not hold. In a later analysis, HLA-associated TCR beta chains showed more clonal expansion and lower generation probabilities than non-associated chains that were equally common. A cluster of highly shared sequence variants was judged likely to be a technical artifact of the sequencing pipeline. It was suggested by the authors that the approach could potentially be generalized to other disease states and immunological phenotypes. The study listed approximately 150 TCR beta chains as associated with cytomegalovirus. Correlated functional status among segregating V segments might reflect linkage disequilibrium, but an unknown experimental factor could not be ruled out. CMV serostatus was the only immune exposure information available for the cohort. Because counts were too low, 15 to 20 rarely observed V segments, including chromosome 9 orphons, were left out of the earlier analysis of a few hundred of the donors. Most TCR sequences were observed very rarely across donors, whereas some public TCRs were present in many individuals. Several of the top co-occurrence clusters appeared to be linked to parvovirus B19, influenza, CMV and Epstein-Barr virus, according to a later analysis. In an earlier analysis of more than 500 of the donors, most TCR beta V segments appeared in productive rearrangements about 87% or about 30% of the time, broadly matching IMGT annotations. Specific HLA alleles were associated with some 15,000 TCR beta sequences at a false discovery rate of 0.05 in a later analysis. Because the 87-base-pair reads could not distinguish some IMGT-functional V segments, including TRBV6-2 and TRBV6-3, those segments were excluded. An association between a missense DCLRE1C variant and V-gene and J-gene trimming of TCR beta chains was found in a later genetic analysis and replicated in an independent cohort. The classifier was reported to diagnose cytomegalovirus status with high specificity and sensitivity in both the original and validation cohorts. A later genetic analysis reported fewer N-insertions in productive TCRs among donors in an Asian-associated ancestry cluster than the roughly 700-donor mean. According to a later analysis, most CMV-associated TCR beta chains appeared to be HLA-restricted, and the HLA associations seemed to be driven largely by CMV exposure.

Receptors were amplified or captured by the immunoSEQ multiplex PCR assay. For the multiplex PCR, a mixture combining 60 forward primers for TCR Vbeta segments and 13 reverse primers for TCR Jbeta segments was used. Amplification of the CDR3 region of rearranged TCR beta genes was performed with a multiplex PCR assay on genomic DNA. Amplified TCR beta libraries were sequenced as 87-base-pair reads on the Illumina HiSeq System. As for how the authors treated the data: A later analysis tallied 70 million to 100 million unique TCR beta chains across the 610 or so repertoires, and some 12 million of those chains were shared by two or more donors. To remove PCR and sequencing errors, raw reads were error-corrected and collapsed into unique sequences using a nearest-neighbor algorithm that merged closely related sequences. To assign V, D and J gene segments, CDR3 sequences were aligned to IMGT reference sequences. For a sequence to be retained, a match of at least six nucleotides was required to both a V gene segment and a J gene segment. Rearrangements were called productive when the CDR3 lacked stop codons and stayed in frame with V and J; all others were non-productive. Following IMGT convention, CDR3 was defined as the stretch from the second conserved V-encoded cysteine to the conserved J-encoded phenylalanine. Sequences without an unambiguous match to a single V gene segment were excluded from the earlier analysis of a few hundred of the donors. An earlier analysis of several hundred of the donors called V segments functional above 56.7% productive rearrangements and segregating when the between-donor standard deviation exceeded 5%. A statistical classification framework was built to diagnose cytomegalovirus status from the catalog of TCR beta chain sequences. A later analysis assigned V and J genes by comparing TCR nucleotide sequences with IMGT/GENE-DB human TR gene sequences. Using the TCRdist pipeline, a later analysis assigned CDR3 sequences along with most-parsimonious VDJ recombination scenarios. In a later analysis, every TCR beta chain was defined by the combination of its CDR3 amino acid sequence and its V-gene family, and reads without a unique V-gene family were dropped. In a later analysis, 450 to 600 highly shared, low-generation-probability nucleotide sequences were removed to address suspected cross-contamination and a sequencing artifact. A later analysis calculated a clonal expansion index for each public chain from normalized within-repertoire ranks of inferred template counts. Generation probabilities in a later analysis came from a VDJ recombination model fitted to out-of-frame rearrangements, and those results were checked against IGoR. Hypergeometric tests were used in a later analysis to score TCR-TCR, TCR-HLA and TCR-CMV co-occurrence, with a repertoire-size bias correction applied to the TCR pairs. To estimate false discovery rates, a later analysis permuted the HLA or CMV assignments 20 times. In a later analysis, co-occurring TCRs were grouped using DBSCAN, with TCRdist sequence similarity added in when clustering inside HLA-allele-positive subsets. Repertoires with fewer than 30,000 or more than 120,000 public chains were left out of co-occurrence clustering, as were about 5 repertoires with anomalous nucleotide sharing. Imported from immuneACCESS, the table was reduced by TCRdb to in-frame sequences with V and J called. These copies leave out some clones; in studies compared against another copy, an unresolved V gene accounts for under half, and the cause of the remainder is not known. Clonal size and the V and J genes are those of that table, whereas D and trimming came from the DNA. In this sample the table shows 150,000 to 200,000 clones, roughly four fifths of which occur a single time. The ten most abundant clones make up around 2% of the sample.

On this clone: Its recognized antigen is unknown. No much larger clonotype is one base removed from it; base qualities were not supplied.

The V and J ends are trimmed by 3 bases and 2 bases, leaving 12 bases between them. From the cysteine up to the phenylalanine, the CDR3 has a length of 15 residues. Here the CDR3 DNA is all that survives: 45 bases in frame from base 1. Based on the germline V gene, the CDR1 and CDR2 sequences are MRHNA and SNTAGT. The cohort consisted of 600 to 750 healthy bone marrow donors. At the time of sampling, every cohort member was nominally healthy, though immune exposures that went unrecorded were likely present. The donor was CMV seropositive and belonged to the group of 250 to 300 seropositive cohort members. A peripheral blood sample was provided by each donor, and peripheral blood mononuclear cells were used for TCR beta sequencing. Genomic DNA was extracted from the blood cell samples with the Qiagen DNeasy Blood Extraction Kit.

Sequencing was performed on PBMCs. The chain couples TRBV6-4 to TRBJ2-3, with TRBD2 tentatively as D gene (6 bases match). This sequence was found in a woman in her late teens or twenties in good health and CMV-seropositive. The nucleotide sequence reads TGTGCCAGCAGTGAAACGGGGGACGCCACAGATACGCAGTATTTT. This translates into CASSETGDATDTQYF.